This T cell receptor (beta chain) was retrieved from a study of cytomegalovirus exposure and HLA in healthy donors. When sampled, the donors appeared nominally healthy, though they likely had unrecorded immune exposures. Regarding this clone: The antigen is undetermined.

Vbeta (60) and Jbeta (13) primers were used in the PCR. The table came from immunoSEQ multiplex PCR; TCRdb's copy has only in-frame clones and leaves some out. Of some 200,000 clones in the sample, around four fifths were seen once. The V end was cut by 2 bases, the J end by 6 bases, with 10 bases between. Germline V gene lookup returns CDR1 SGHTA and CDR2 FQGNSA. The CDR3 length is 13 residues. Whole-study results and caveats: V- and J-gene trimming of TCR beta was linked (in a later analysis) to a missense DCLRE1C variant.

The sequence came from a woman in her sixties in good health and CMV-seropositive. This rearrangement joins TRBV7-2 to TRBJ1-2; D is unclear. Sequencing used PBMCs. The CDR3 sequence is CASSLQVSHGYTF. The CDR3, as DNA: TGTGCCAGCAGCTTACAGGTGTCTCATGGCTACACCTTC.